The 3 T cell receptor beta chains below come from one sample, sequenced in a study of T-cell reconstitution after alpha-beta-depleted transplantation in children. The TCRbeta library incorporated unique molecular identifiers. TCRdb passed the PCR reads through MiXCR, listing each CDR3 protein once. The sample carries about 900,000 distinct CDR3 sequences, about 26% recorded once. The source material was PBMCs, mostly from graft donor cells, sampled 360 days after TCRalphabeta/CD19-depleted stem cell transplant. Receptors were obtained from a boy younger than two who had a stem cell transplant for SCID, so the T cells may come from the graft donor.

The V call is TRBV9, the J call TRBJ1-5, with D tentatively TRBD1 (6 bases). Germline-derived CDR1 and CDR2 are SGDLS and YYNGEE. The length of the CDR3 is 14 residues. The ends were cut back, 5 bases at V and 6 bases at J, with 15 bases in the middle. In DNA, the CDR3 is TGTGCCAGCAGTGGGGGGGCTCGGGGTCAGCCCCAGCATTTT. Translated, it gives CASSGGARGQPQHF.

The chain joins TRBV6-5 to TRBJ1-2; the D is unclear. Trimming shortened V by 6 bases and J by 10 bases, and 12 bases separated the two germline ends. Germline values: CDR1 MNHEY, CDR2 SVGAGI. The CDR3 is 11 residues long. CDR3 coding DNA: TGTGCCAGCAGGAGGTTGGATGTCTACACCTTC. It yields the protein CASRRLDVYTF.

There are many counts of this clonotype. V and J are TRBV10-3 and TRBJ1-2, with TRBD1 matching over 7 bases. Germline V gene data show CDR1 as ENHRY and CDR2 as SYGVKD. This CDR3 has 14 amino acids. Germline trimming cut 10 bases from V and 4 bases from J; bases unmatched to any gene: 12. CDR3 protein: CATSGTADFYGYTF. CDR3 in DNA: TGTGCCACCTCCGGGACAGCGGACTTCTATGGCTACACCTTC.